This is a list of T cell receptor beta chains from one sample in a study of cytomegalovirus exposure and HLA in healthy donors. Clones were read by immunoSEQ multiplex PCR, and TCRdb kept only the in-frame ones, dropping some. The sample holds more than 90,000 clones. Sequencing was performed on PBMCs. The receptors here all came from a man aged 30-40 years in good health and CMV-seronegative. Each CDR3 is given with its conserved first and last residue. Each record gives: CDR3 length, J gene, V gene, D gene, CDR3 DNA, CDR3 protein. A D gene is named only where the DNA matches it firmly.

len: 14
j_gene: TRBJ2-7
v_gene: TRBV7-9
d_gene: TRBD1
CDR3nt: TGTGCCAGCAACCCCCGACAGGGGCTCCGCGAGCAGTACTTC
CDR3aa: CASNPRQGLREQYF

len: 14
j_gene: TRBJ2-1
v_gene: TRBV18
d_gene: TRBD1
CDR3nt: TGTGCCAGCTCAACGACAGGGGCTGACAATGAGCAGTTCTTC
CDR3aa: CASSTTGADNEQFF

len: 16
j_gene: TRBJ1-5
v_gene: TRBV5-6
d_gene: TRBD1
CDR3nt: TGTGCCAGCAGCTTGCTACAGGGGGCTGGGAATCAGCCCCAGCATTTT
CDR3aa: CASSLLQGAGNQPQHF

len: 14
j_gene: TRBJ2-7
v_gene: TRBV5-1
d_gene: -
CDR3nt: TGCGCCAGCAGCTTGACGGAGCGCGGCTACGAGCAGTACTTC
CDR3aa: CASSLTERGYEQYF

len: 16
j_gene: TRBJ1-1
v_gene: TRBV6-1
d_gene: TRBD1
CDR3nt: TGTGCCAGCAGTGGTAACAGGGGGTTGGGGGACACTGAAGCTTTCTTT
CDR3aa: CASSGNRGLGDTEAFF

len: 14
j_gene: TRBJ1-5
v_gene: TRBV6-5
d_gene: -
CDR3nt: TGTGCCAGCAGTTACTCGACGGGAGTTCAGCCCCAGCATTTT
CDR3aa: CASSYSTGVQPQHF

len: 11
j_gene: TRBJ2-1
v_gene: TRBV2
d_gene: -
CDR3nt: TGTGCCAGCAGGCTCTCTCGGGAGCAGTTCTTC
CDR3aa: CASRLSREQFF

len: 15
j_gene: TRBJ1-1
v_gene: TRBV6-1
d_gene: TRBD1
CDR3nt: TGTGCCAGCAGCCCCGCAGGGGGTTTGGGTACTGAAGCTTTCTTT
CDR3aa: CASSPAGGLGTEAFF

len: 17
j_gene: TRBJ2-7
v_gene: TRBV7-9
d_gene: -
CDR3nt: TGTGCCAGCAGCTTAGCGGACATCACCGTTACCTCCTACGAGCAGTACTTC
CDR3aa: CASSLADITVTSYEQYF

len: 16
j_gene: TRBJ1-2
v_gene: TRBV11-2
d_gene: -
CDR3nt: TGTGCCAGCAGCTTAGATTTACGTAGCTCGTACTATGGCTACACCTTC
CDR3aa: CASSLDLRSSYYGYTF

len: 15
j_gene: TRBJ2-3
v_gene: TRBV6-1
d_gene: -
CDR3nt: TGTGCCAGCAGTGAAGGGTCAGGCCACTCAGATACGCAGTATTTT
CDR3aa: CASSEGSGHSDTQYF

len: 14
j_gene: TRBJ2-5
v_gene: TRBV5-5
d_gene: -
CDR3nt: TGTGCCAGCAGCTTGGGCGGAGACCAAGAGACCCAGTACTTC
CDR3aa: CASSLGGDQETQYF

len: 19
j_gene: TRBJ2-5
v_gene: TRBV7-7
d_gene: TRBD1
CDR3nt: TGTGCCAGCAGCTCGATAGGACAGGGCGCGATTGGTATTTTACGGGAGCAGTACTTC
CDR3aa: CASSSIGQGAIGILREQYF

len: 18
j_gene: TRBJ2-7
v_gene: TRBV5-4
d_gene: TRBD1
CDR3nt: TGTGCCAGCACTCCGGACAGGGGGCCGTATCACCAACCCTACGAGCAGTACTTC
CDR3aa: CASTPDRGPYHQPYEQYF

len: 15
j_gene: TRBJ2-5
v_gene: TRBV7-2
d_gene: -
CDR3nt: TGTGCCAGCAGCACTGCCAGGACTTTTGCGGAGACCCAGTACTTC
CDR3aa: CASSTARTFAETQYF

len: 16
j_gene: TRBJ1-6
v_gene: TRBV4-2
d_gene: TRBD1
CDR3nt: TGTGCCAGCAGCCTCAGCACAGGGGGGCTTAATTCACCCCTCCACTTT
CDR3aa: CASSLSTGGLNSPLHF

len: 15
j_gene: TRBJ1-5
v_gene: TRBV7-9
d_gene: TRBD1
CDR3nt: TGTGCCAGCAGCAGCGGACAGGGGATCGATCAGCCCCAGCATTTT
CDR3aa: CASSSGQGIDQPQHF

len: 19
j_gene: TRBJ1-5
v_gene: TRBV6-1
d_gene: TRBD1
CDR3nt: TGTGCCAGCAGTGAAGCGGGATTCGGCGGGACAGTTAGCAATCAGCCCCAGCATTTT
CDR3aa: CASSEAGFGGTVSNQPQHF

len: 15
j_gene: TRBJ2-7
v_gene: TRBV7-3
d_gene: TRBD2
CDR3nt: TGTGCCAGCAGCTTAGGCGGGGGGGCCCTCTACGAGCAGTACTTC
CDR3aa: CASSLGGGALYEQYF

len: 16
j_gene: TRBJ2-5
v_gene: TRBV11-3
d_gene: TRBD2
CDR3nt: TGTGCCAGCAGCTTAGGTAGCGGGGGCCACCAAGAGACCCAGTACTTC
CDR3aa: CASSLGSGGHQETQYF

len: 13
j_gene: TRBJ2-1
v_gene: TRBV6-5
d_gene: TRBD2
CDR3nt: TGTGCCAGCAGGCCAGCGGGGGGGGAGGAGCAGTTCTTC
CDR3aa: CASRPAGGEEQFF

len: 15
j_gene: TRBJ1-1
v_gene: TRBV19
d_gene: TRBD1
CDR3nt: TGTGCCAGTAGTATAGATGGACAGGGCAGGACTGAAGCTTTCTTT
CDR3aa: CASSIDGQGRTEAFF

len: 14
j_gene: TRBJ1-4
v_gene: TRBV30
d_gene: -
CDR3nt: TGTGCCTGGGAAGGAGGAACCTTTGGTGAAAAACTGTTTTTT
CDR3aa: CAWEGGTFGEKLFF

len: 12
j_gene: TRBJ2-7
v_gene: TRBV29-1
d_gene: -
CDR3nt: TGCAGCGTTGAAGGTGGAGGGGACGAGCAGTACTTC
CDR3aa: CSVEGGGDEQYF

len: 13
j_gene: TRBJ1-3
v_gene: TRBV19
d_gene: -
CDR3nt: TGTGCCAGTAGTCCGCATAGTGGAAACACCATATATTTT
CDR3aa: CASSPHSGNTIYF

len: 15
j_gene: TRBJ1-1
v_gene: TRBV11-2
d_gene: -
CDR3nt: TGTGCCAGCAGCCGATCCGGGGAGGGGAACACTGAAGCTTTCTTT
CDR3aa: CASSRSGEGNTEAFF

len: 18
j_gene: TRBJ1-3
v_gene: TRBV5-1
d_gene: TRBD1
CDR3nt: TGCGCCAGCAGCTTGGTAGGGACAGGGGCCAACTCTGGAAACACCATATATTTT
CDR3aa: CASSLVGTGANSGNTIYF

len: 15
j_gene: TRBJ2-3
v_gene: TRBV6-1
d_gene: -
CDR3nt: TGTGCCAGCAGTGAAGCGCTTCGGAGCACAGATACGCAGTATTTT
CDR3aa: CASSEALRSTDTQYF

len: 15
j_gene: TRBJ1-4
v_gene: TRBV6-5
d_gene: -
CDR3nt: TGTGCCAGCAGCAACCGGCGGATCCAGGGTGAAAAACTGTTTTTT
CDR3aa: CASSNRRIQGEKLFF

len: 14
j_gene: TRBJ2-5
v_gene: TRBV5-1
d_gene: TRBD2
CDR3nt: TGCGCCAGCAGCCCCTCTAGTGGCGGGGGACCCCAGTACTTC
CDR3aa: CASSPSSGGGPQYF

len: 17
j_gene: TRBJ1-1
v_gene: TRBV9
d_gene: TRBD1
CDR3nt: TGTGCCAGCAGCGGAGGCTCTCGCAGGGGGACCAACACTGAAGCTTTCTTT
CDR3aa: CASSGGSRRGTNTEAFF

len: 12
j_gene: TRBJ1-2
v_gene: TRBV6-1
d_gene: -
CDR3nt: TGTGCCAGCAGTTCCAAAGGAGGTGGCTACACCTTC
CDR3aa: CASSSKGGGYTF

len: 15
j_gene: TRBJ2-7
v_gene: TRBV11-2
d_gene: TRBD1
CDR3nt: TGTGCCAGCAGCTCGTTTTACAGGGGGCAGCGTGAGCAGTACTTC
CDR3aa: CASSSFYRGQREQYF

len: 15
j_gene: TRBJ1-3
v_gene: TRBV28
d_gene: -
CDR3nt: TGTGCCAGCAGTTTTGAGGGTGGGATGGGAAACACCATATATTTT
CDR3aa: CASSFEGGMGNTIYF

len: 15
j_gene: TRBJ1-1
v_gene: TRBV25-1
d_gene: -
CDR3nt: TGTGCCAGCAGTGTCCCCGGGACATCGGACACTGAAGCTTTCTTT
CDR3aa: CASSVPGTSDTEAFF

len: 16
j_gene: TRBJ2-5
v_gene: TRBV9
d_gene: TRBD1
CDR3nt: TGTGCCAGCAGCGTAGAGGGGGGGACAGGGGGAGAGACCCAGTACTTC
CDR3aa: CASSVEGGTGGETQYF

len: 13
j_gene: TRBJ1-2
v_gene: TRBV18
d_gene: -
CDR3nt: TGTGCCAGCTCACCAGAGGCGGACTATGGCTACACCTTC
CDR3aa: CASSPEADYGYTF